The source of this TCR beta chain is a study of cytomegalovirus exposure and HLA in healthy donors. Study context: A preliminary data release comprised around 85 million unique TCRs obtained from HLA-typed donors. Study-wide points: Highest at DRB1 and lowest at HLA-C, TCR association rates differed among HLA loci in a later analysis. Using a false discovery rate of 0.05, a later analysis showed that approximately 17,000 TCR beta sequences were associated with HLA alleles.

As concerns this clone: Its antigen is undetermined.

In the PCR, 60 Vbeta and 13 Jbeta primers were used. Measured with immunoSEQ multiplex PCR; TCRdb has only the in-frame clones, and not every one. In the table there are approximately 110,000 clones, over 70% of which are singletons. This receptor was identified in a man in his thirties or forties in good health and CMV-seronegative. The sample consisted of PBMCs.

The CDR3, as DNA: TGTGCCAGCAGTTTAGCCAGGCTTGGGTATGGCTACACCTTC. Amino acids: CASSLARLGYGYTF. This chain uses TRBV27 with TRBJ1-2; D uncertain. The V gene lost 2 bases and the J gene lost 5 bases, with 12 bases spanning the gap. The CDR3 runs to 14 residues. Germline V gene lookup returns CDR1 MNHEY and CDR2 SMNVEV (reference sequence).